The 19 T cell receptor beta chains reported below all come from one sample, sequenced in a study of T cell changes during pregnancy in multiple sclerosis. The protocol was immunoSEQ multiplex PCR, while the TCRdb copy is restricted to in-frame clones and leaves out a portion. The repertoire has 40,000 to 50,000 clones, around four fifths of them found once; the top ten carry 0.64%. This specimen was CD4+ T cells from peripheral blood mononuclear cells, taken before pregnancy. These receptors were obtained from a female donor with multiple sclerosis, enrolled in a pregnancy study.

The rearrangement uses TRBV30 and TRBJ2-7, with TRBD1 matching over 10 bases. The V gene's germline CDR1 is GTSNPN and CDR2 SVGIG (reference sequence). Trimming removed 3 bases from V and 7 bases from J; junction bases left unmatched: 12. This CDR3 contains 15 residues. CDR3 amino acids: CAWSDPGQGTGEQYF. The CDR3 DNA is TGTGCCTGGAGCGATCCGGGACAGGGGACTGGGGAGCAGTACTTC.

The rearrangement joins TRBV10-2 to TRBJ2-2; a possible D gene is TRBD2 (6 bases). The germline V and J ends were trimmed by 7 bases and 4 bases, with 10 bases remaining between them. The CDR3 spans 13 residues. The germline CDR1 and CDR2 sequences are WSHSY and SAAADI. CDR3 nucleotide sequence: TGCGCCAGCAAAGAGCGGGCCACCGGGGAGCTGTTTTTT. It codes for CASKERATGELFF.

Ten or more counts support this clone. The gene calls are TRBV7-9 and TRBJ2-3; TRBD1 matches at 8 bases. CDR3 length equals 13 residues. CDR1 is SEHNR, CDR2 FQNEAQ, per germline (reference sequence). Trimming removed 6 bases from V and 4 bases from J; junction bases left unmatched: 3. Here the CDR3 DNA reads TGTGCCAGCAGTTCCAGGGGGCCAGATACGCAGTATTTT. Its translation: CASSSRGPDTQYF.

Only one count was recorded for this clone. This sequence joins TRBV10-1 and TRBJ1-1, with 9 bases aligning to TRBD1. CDR3 size: 13 residues. The J segment lost 11 bases and the V segment lost 3 bases, leaving 7 bases of the junction unmatched. The germline V gene encodes CDR1 WNHNN and CDR2 SYGVQD (reference sequence). In DNA, the CDR3 is TGCGCCAGCAGTGAACAGGGGGCCCGGAGGGCTTTCTTT. Translation gives CASSEQGARRAFF.

This sequence joins TRBV19 and TRBJ2-3; D uncertain. The germline V gene encodes CDR1 LNHDA and CDR2 SQIVND (reference sequence). The CDR3 covers 15 residues. V gave up 5 bases and J gave up 0 bases, with 12 bases separating them. Here the CDR3 DNA reads TGTGCCAGTAGTCGTTATGTCACTAGCACAGATACGCAGTATTTT. Its translation: CASSRYVTSTDTQYF.

This clone occurred once. The chain combines TRBV28 with TRBJ1-2, with D hard to call. Germline CDR1 and CDR2: MDHEN and SYDVKM. V was clipped by 4 bases and J by 2 bases, with 8 bases between them. The CDR3 runs to 13 residues. The CDR3 nucleotides are TGTGCCAGCAGTTCTAGTCTCAACTATGGCTACACCTTC. Its protein is CASSSSLNYGYTF.

This clone was seen once. The rearrangement joins TRBV4-1 to TRBJ1-1; D is unclear. CDR3 size: 13 residues. V was cut by 1 base and J by 7 bases, with 10 bases left in between. From germline, CDR1 is MGHRA and CDR2 YSYEKL. The CDR3 sequence is CASSQGNEDEAFF. The CDR3 nucleotides are TGCGCCAGCAGCCAAGGTAATGAGGATGAAGCTTTCTTT.

This clone has a handful of counts. The chain uses TRBV10-3 and TRBJ2-1, with 16 positions matching TRBD2. After removal of 6 bases from V and 9 bases from J, the junction contained 17 bases not matched to a gene. Germline values: CDR1 ENHRY, CDR2 SYGVKD. The length of the CDR3 is 19 residues. The CDR3 nucleotides are TGTGCCATCAGCTCGGGACTAGCGGGAGGGCCCGATAGGGATGGTGAGCAGTTCTTC. This translates into CAISSGLAGGPDRDGEQFF.

On this clone: A read error may produce the germline difference seen at one junction end. The chain links TRBV7-2 to TRBJ2-7; 9 nucleotides align to TRBD1. The CDR3 runs to 15 residues. CDR1 SGHTA and CDR2 FQGNSA come from the germline V gene. The CDR3: CASSLGGLRTGDLHF. The CDR3 DNA reads TGTGCCAGCAGCTTAGGGGGACTGCGGACAGGGGATTTGCACTTC.

This clone appeared a single time. J is TRBJ2-1 and V is TRBV5-6; 10 bases align to TRBD1. Germline assignment: CDR1 SGHDT and CDR2 YYEEEE. This CDR3 spans 15 amino acids. The J segment lost 4 bases and the V segment lost 5 bases, leaving 6 bases of the junction unmatched. CDR3 sequence (DNA): TGTGCCAGCAGAGAGACAGGGGGCAGGTACAATGAGCAGTTCTTC. Protein: CASRETGGRYNEQFF. The full variable domain, in which reference TRBV5-6 and TRBJ2-1 provide the parts outside the CDR3, is DAGVTQSPTHLIKTRGQQVTLRCSPKSGHDTVSWYQQALGQGPQFIFQYYEEEERQRGNFPDRFSGHQFPNYSSELNVNALLLGDSALYLCASRETGGRYNEQFFGPGTRLTVL.

The chain uses TRBV28 and TRBJ2-7, with D perhaps matching TRBD2 (6 bases). Trimming took 5 bases from V and 3 from J, leaving 14 bases between them. The CDR3 contains 14 residues. CDR1 and CDR2 (germline): MDHEN, SYDVKM. CDR3 sequence: CASSPRGLHYEQYF. The CDR3 bases are TGTGCCAGCAGTCCCCGGGGACTGCACTACGAGCAGTACTTC.

This clone has just one count. The V and J genes are TRBV4-3 and TRBJ2-5, with D possibly being TRBD1 (5 bases). From germline, CDR1 is LGHNA and CDR2 YSLEER. This CDR3 is 18 amino acids long. Trimming pared 1 base from V and 7 bases from J, leaving 25 bases between. CDR3 residues: CASSQGNRPPNWSGTQYF. In nucleotides, the CDR3 is TGCGCCAGCAGCCAAGGGAACAGGCCCCCGAATTGGTCGGGGACCCAGTACTTC.

The sample holds a few counts of this clone. This chain joins TRBV6-1 and TRBJ1-1; D uncertain. The germline CDR1 and CDR2 sequences are MNHNS and SASEGT. V lost 4 bases and J lost 4, with 16 bases in between. The CDR3 runs 15 residues. The DNA of the CDR3 is TGTGCCAGCAGTGGGCGGATTGACACTAGCACTGAAGCTTTCTTT. Translation gives CASSGRIDTSTEAFF.

On this clone itself: In the same sample, other DNA sequences code for this CDR3. The chain uses TRBV11-2 and TRBJ2-2; the D gene is possibly TRBD1 (7 bases). Trimming shortened V by 5 bases and J by 5 bases, and 12 bases separated the two germline ends. Germline CDR1 and CDR2: SGHAT and FQNNGV. This CDR3 region has 14 residues. CDR3 sequence: CASSPQGGTGELFF. Written as DNA, the CDR3 is TGTGCCAGCAGCCCCCAGGGGGGAACCGGGGAGCTGTTTTTT.

V gene TRBV6-5 combines with J gene TRBJ2-2; TRBD2 aligns across 9 bases. This CDR3 contains 15 residues. The V and J ends lost 6 bases and 5 bases, in that order; junction bases with no gene match: 7. CDR1 is MNHEY, CDR2 SVGAGI, per germline. CDR3 in DNA: TGTGCCAGCAGCCTGGGACTAGCTCCTACCGGGGAGCTGTTTTTT. Its protein is CASSLGLAPTGELFF.

The genes are TRBV7-7 and TRBJ2-7; 10 bases line up with TRBD1. V lost 5 bases and J lost 2; bases outside the gene matches: 3. The germline CDR1 and CDR2 sequences are SSHAT and FNYEAQ (reference sequence). The CDR3 totals 14 residues. The CDR3 DNA follows: TGTGCCAGCAGCCGACAGGGGGCTACCTACGAGCAGTACTTC. It codes for CASSRQGATYEQYF.

The genes are TRBV2 and TRBJ1-1, with 9 bases that match TRBD1. Germline V CDR1 and CDR2: SNHLY, FYNNEI. V was pared by 6 bases and J by 8 bases, with 13 bases of the junction left unmatched. This CDR3 contains 15 residues. The DNA for the CDR3 is TGTGCCAGCAGGAGGACAGGGGCTCTCCACCCCGAAGCTTTCTTT. This translates into CASRRTGALHPEAFF.

The chain combines TRBV25-1 with TRBJ1-5, with 7 bases identical to TRBD1. The ends lost 2 bases at V and 7 bases at J; junction bases unmatched: 11. Germline CDR1 and CDR2: MGHDK and SYGVNS. There are 16 residues in the CDR3. The CDR3 protein is CASSEIDRGRRQPQHF. CDR3 nucleotides: TGTGCCAGCAGTGAAATTGATAGGGGGCGCAGACAGCCCCAGCATTTT.

The chain uses TRBV7-9 and TRBJ2-2; TRBD1 matches at 7 bases. Unmatched junction bases numbered 1, after V lost 5 bases and J lost 1 base. Germline V CDR1 and CDR2: SEHNR, FQNEAQ (reference sequence). The CDR3 length is 14 residues. This chain's CDR3 is CASSRTGNTGELFF. The CDR3 DNA reads as TGTGCCAGCAGCCGGACAGGGAACACCGGGGAGCTGTTTTTT.